This passage covers 12 T cell receptor beta chains from one sample sequenced in a study of cytomegalovirus exposure and HLA in healthy donors. PCR primers comprised 60 Vbeta and 13 Jbeta primers. TCRdb's table, derived via immunoSEQ multiplex PCR, lists solely in-frame clones and lacks some. The repertoire includes hundreds of thousands of clones, 76% of them detected once, and 0.63% sits in the top ten. Material for sequencing was PBMCs. The origin of the receptors is a man younger than 30 in good health and CMV-seronegative.

The chain uses TRBV5-1 and TRBJ2-2; 10 nucleotides agree with TRBD1. In germline, CDR1 is SGHRS, CDR2 YFSETQ. The CDR3 is 16 residues long. J lost 4 bases, V lost 6 bases, and 9 bases had no gene match. CDR3 region: CASTQTGGRRTGELFF. CDR3 nucleotides: TGCGCCAGCACCCAGACAGGGGGCCGGCGCACCGGGGAGCTGTTTTTT. Based on the CDR3 plus reference TRBV5-1 and TRBJ2-2, the full variable domain is KAGVTQTPRYLIKTRGQQVTLSCSPISGHRSVSWYQQTPGQGLQFLFEYFSETQRNKGNFPGRFSGRQFSNSRSEMNVSTLELGDSALYLCASTQTGGRRTGELFFGEGSRLTVL.

The V gene is TRBV10-3, the J gene TRBJ1-5; unclear D gene. Germline values: CDR1 ENHRY, CDR2 SYGVKD. This CDR3 region has 15 residues. Trimming shortened V by 3 bases and J by 5 bases, and 14 bases separated the two germline ends. The CDR3 loop reads CAISDPKRSHQPQHF. As DNA, the CDR3 is TGTGCCATCAGTGACCCGAAGAGATCCCATCAGCCCCAGCATTTT.

This clone appeared a single time. This chain uses TRBV10-3 with TRBJ2-1, with D perhaps matching TRBD2 (6 bases). The CDR3 runs 21 residues. Trimming left V 4 bases short and J 1 base short, with 29 bases between. The germline CDR1 and CDR2 sequences are ENHRY and SYGVKD. The CDR3 region is CAISGTPETFAGTQSYNEQFF. The CDR3 DNA reads TGTGCCATCAGTGGTACCCCCGAAACCTTCGCCGGGACTCAGTCCTACAATGAGCAGTTCTTC.

This chain connects TRBV6-5 to TRBJ2-3; 12 nucleotides line up with TRBD1. Germline CDR1 is MNHEY and CDR2 is SVGAGI. With 2 bases clipped from V and 10 bases from J, the junction kept 7 bases outside the gene matches. The CDR3 has 15 residues. This CDR3 reads CASSYGTGGGSAQYF. CDR3 coding DNA: TGTGCCAGCAGTTACGGGACAGGGGGCGGGTCCGCGCAGTATTTT.

This CDR3 is CATSIPLAVGETQYF. In nucleotides, the CDR3 is TGTGCCACCAGCATACCTTTAGCGGTCGGGGAGACCCAGTACTTC. The chain joins TRBV15 to TRBJ2-5; TRBD2 is a possible D gene (6 bases). The germline CDR1 and CDR2 sequences are LNHNV and YYDKDF (reference sequence). V gave up 4 bases and J gave up 5 bases, with 17 bases separating them. CDR3 length equals 15 residues.

In DNA form, the CDR3 reads TGCGCCAGCAGCTTGATGACAGGCTCTGGGGCCAACGTCCTGACTTTC. Protein: CASSLMTGSGANVLTF. This rearrangement joins TRBV5-1 to TRBJ2-6, with TRBD1 as a possible D gene (6 bases). The CDR3 has 16 amino acids. The germline V gene has CDR1 SGHRS and CDR2 YFSETQ. Trimming took off 1 base at V and 0 bases at J, with 8 bases between the two ends.

The chain recombines TRBV6-5 with TRBJ2-7; D might be TRBD1 (5 bases). This CDR3 contains 14 residues. CDR1 and CDR2 (germline): MNHEY, SVGAGI. With 4 bases removed from V and 6 bases from J, the gap between germline ends came to 16 bases. The CDR3 is CASSSRPGSAEQYF. CDR3 DNA sequence: TGTGCCAGCAGTTCGAGACCAGGGTCCGCCGAGCAGTACTTC.

This chain connects TRBV4-1 to TRBJ2-3, with a possible D match to TRBD2 (6 bases). The V and J ends lost 0 bases and 2 bases respectively, with 12 bases between them. In germline, CDR1 is MGHRA, CDR2 YSYEKL. This CDR3 has 16 amino acids. CDR3 bases: TGCGCCAGCAGCCAAGATTGGGGACTGATCACAGATACGCAGTATTTT. Amino acids: CASSQDWGLITDTQYF.

This clone was detected only a few times. The chain has TRBV30 and TRBJ2-7; 10 bases are a match to TRBD1. The V gene's germline CDR1 is GTSNPN and CDR2 SVGIG (reference sequence). The CDR3 totals 14 residues. The V gene end was trimmed by 4 bases and the J gene end by 3 bases; junction bases not matched to a gene: 6. CDR3 DNA: TGTGCCTGGATCCCCGGGACAGGGGACTACGAGCAGTACTTC. Amino acids: CAWIPGTGDYEQYF.

The rearrangement joins TRBV14 to TRBJ1-5, with D unresolved. This CDR3 region has 12 residues. V was pared by 1 base and J by 5 bases, with 3 bases between. Germline CDR1 SGHDN, CDR2 FVKESK. The CDR3 is CASSQGDQPQHF. The CDR3 DNA reads as TGTGCCAGCAGCCAAGGAGATCAGCCCCAGCATTTT. Using reference TRBV14 and TRBJ1-5 for the parts outside the CDR3, the full variable domain is EAGVTQFPSHSVIEKGQTVTLRCDPISGHDNLYWYRRVMGKEIKFLLHFVKESKQDESGMPNNRFLAERTGGTYSTLKVQPAELEDSGVYFCASSQGDQPQHFGDGTRLSIL.

The V and J genes are TRBV29-1 and TRBJ2-7, with 12 bases lining up with TRBD2. Germline CDR1 reads SQVTM; CDR2 reads ANQGSEA. The junction had 10 bases not matched to a gene; V was cut back by 7 bases and J by 9 bases. The CDR3 has 13 residues. The CDR3 DNA is TGCAGCGCCGAGACTAGCGGGAGCCGAGGGCAGTACTTC. The encoded protein is CSAETSGSRGQYF.

The chain uses TRBV19 and TRBJ1-1; 7 bases match TRBD1. CDR1 is LNHDA and CDR2 is SQIVND in the germline V gene (reference sequence). V was pared by 6 bases and J by 1 base, with 2 bases of the junction left unmatched. The CDR3 contains 13 residues. CDR3 sequence: CASRWDRNTEAFF. CDR3 coding DNA: TGTGCCAGTAGATGGGACAGGAACACTGAAGCTTTCTTT.